The 25 T cell receptor beta chains listed next were all sequenced from one sample in a study of T cells in Graves' hyperthyroidism and ophthalmopathy (dated by TCRdb to the late 2010s). Library generation was performed with multiplex PCR. TCRdb records Illumina HiSeq 2000 as the sequencer. The TCR beta CDR3 regions were amplified from the RNA transcripts. A first-round RT-PCR of the TCR CDR3 used the HTBI primer set with the Qiagen OneStep RT-PCR kit. The public reads were reanalyzed by TCRdb: fastp trimming at Q25, MiXCR alignment, in-frame beta chains only. One record per CDR3 amino acid sequence lists the most common genes and DNA. In this sample the table shows under 450,000 distinct CDR3 sequences, 15% to 17% of which occur a single time. The top ten clonotypes cover 7.7% of the sample. The sequenced sample was blood. The receptor set was obtained from a woman between 18 and 29 years old with Graves' hyperthyroidism.

This clonotype has ten or more counts. The chain employs TRBV5-1 and TRBJ1-5; perhaps TRBD1 as D (5 bases). The CDR3 loop spans 13 amino acids. With 4 bases removed from V and 3 bases from J, the gap between germline ends came to 8 bases. Germline-derived CDR1 and CDR2 are SGHRS and YFSETQ. CDR3 region: CASSRGDNQPQHF. The CDR3 DNA reads TGCGCCAGCAGCAGGGGCGACAATCAGCCCCAGCATTTT.

The chain is built from TRBV20-1 and TRBJ2-4, with 9 positions matching TRBD1. The CDR3 is 15 amino acids. The V and J ends lost 2 bases and 4 bases, in that order; junction bases with no gene match: 6. Germline assignment: CDR1 DFQATT and CDR2 SNEGSKA (reference sequence). Here the CDR3 reads CSARTTGTGKNIQYF. CDR3 DNA: TGCAGTGCTAGAACCACCGGGACAGGGAAAAACATTCAGTACTTC.

This chain joins TRBV20-1 and TRBJ2-5; the match to TRBD2 covers 8 bases. Germline V gene data show CDR1 as DFQATT and CDR2 as SNEGSKA (reference sequence). The CDR3 has 12 amino acids. With V trimmed by 5 bases and J by 7 bases, 6 bases remained unmatched. The CDR3, as DNA: TGCAGTGCTCTGGGGGCGGGGGGGACCCAGTACTTC. Translation gives CSALGAGGTQYF.

This clonotype has a count of ten or more. This chain joins TRBV14 and TRBJ1-1; 10 bases map to TRBD1. The CDR3 consists of 16 residues. The germline gives CDR1 SGHDN, CDR2 FVKESK. After removal of 5 bases from V and 0 bases from J, the junction contained 6 bases not matched to a gene. The CDR3 sequence: CASSIGTGVMNTEAFF. The CDR3 bases are TGTGCCAGCAGCATCGGGACAGGGGTCATGAACACTGAAGCTTTCTTT. Using reference TRBV14 and TRBJ1-1 for the parts outside the CDR3, the full variable domain is EAGVTQFPSHSVIEKGQTVTLRCDPISGHDNLYWYRRVMGKEIKFLLHFVKESKQDESGMPNNRFLAERTGGTYSTLKVQPAELEDSGVYFCASSIGTGVMNTEAFFGQGTRLTVV.

This clonotype was detected a few times. The chain joins TRBV27 to TRBJ2-2; 10 bases are shared with TRBD1. The CDR3 consists of 16 residues. The germline V gene has CDR1 MNHEY and CDR2 SMNVEV (reference sequence). With V trimmed by 7 bases and J by 0 bases, 5 bases remained unmatched. As DNA, the CDR3 is TGTGCCAGCACCCAGACAGGGGGCGCGAACACCGGGGAGCTGTTTTTT. Its protein product is CASTQTGGANTGELFF.

This clonotype was counted ten times or more. The chain uses TRBV3-1 and TRBJ2-7; no reliable D call. This CDR3 is built from 14 residues. Looked up from germline, CDR1 is LGHDT and CDR2 is YNNKEL (reference sequence). The ends were cut back, 4 bases at V and 2 bases at J, with 12 bases in the middle. The CDR3 here is CASSLWEDPYEQYF. CDR3 sequence (DNA): TGTGCCAGCAGCCTCTGGGAAGATCCCTACGAGCAGTACTTC.

This clonotype was counted a few times. This chain connects TRBV5-1 to TRBJ2-3, with 10 nucleotides matching TRBD2. Germline V gene sequence: CDR1 SGHRS, CDR2 YFSETQ. This CDR3 is built from 16 residues. The J segment lost 3 bases and the V segment lost 4 bases, leaving 8 bases of the junction unmatched. DNA of the CDR3: TGCGCCAGCAGCCGACTGAGCGGGGGGGCAACAGATACGCAGTATTTT. It yields the protein CASSRLSGGATDTQYF.

The chain joins TRBV12-3 or TRBV12-4 to TRBJ1-3; tentatively, D is TRBD1 (6 bases). Trimming removed 3 bases from V and 4 bases from J, with 13 bases in between. The CDR3 is made up of 15 amino acids. This CDR3 reads CASSFGGARGNTIYF. The DNA for the CDR3 is TGTGCCAGCAGTTTCGGGGGGGCGCGAGGAAACACCATATATTTT.

This clonotype was recorded many times. The chain recombines TRBV2 with TRBJ2-7; TRBD2 matches 7 bases. J was trimmed by 0 bases and V by 6 bases; bases with no gene match: 5. CDR3 length: 14 amino acids. In germline, CDR1 is SNHLY, CDR2 FYNNEI. The CDR3 sequence: CASSSGGPSYEQYF. In nucleotides, the CDR3 is TGTGCCAGCAGCTCGGGGGGTCCCTCCTACGAGCAGTACTTC. The full variable domain, in which reference TRBV2 and TRBJ2-7 provide the parts outside the CDR3, is EPEVTQTPSHQVTQMGQEVILRCVPISNHLYFYWYRQILGQKVEFLVSFYNNEISEKSEIFDDQFSVERPDGSNFTLKIRSTKLEDSAMYFCASSSGGPSYEQYFGPGTRLTVT.

This clonotype was counted ten times or more. The chain carries TRBV11-3 and TRBJ1-2; a possible D gene is TRBD1 (5 bases). This CDR3 comprises 15 residues. CDR1 and CDR2 (germline): SGHNT, YENEEA. V shed 4 bases and J shed 7 bases, with 19 bases lying between them. The CDR3 nucleotides are TGTGCCAGCAGCTCAAGACAGTCCCCCAACGGTGGCTACACCTTC. It codes for CASSSRQSPNGGYTF.

V is TRBV15 and J is TRBJ1-5, with 7 positions matching TRBD1. The CDR3 sequence is 15 residues long. Germline values: CDR1 LNHNV, CDR2 YYDKDF (reference sequence). The J segment lost 2 bases and the V segment lost 0 bases, leaving 1 base of the junction unmatched. CDR3 region: CATSREGQGNQPQHF. CDR3 sequence (DNA): TGTGCCACCAGCAGAGAAGGACAGGGCAATCAGCCCCAGCATTTT.

In this sample, this clonotype turned up many times. V is TRBV7-6 and J is TRBJ2-7; D perhaps matches TRBD2 (6 bases). Germline V gene data show CDR1 as SGHVS and CDR2 as FNYEAQ. Trimming cost V 7 bases and J 6 bases, with 13 bases left between them. The CDR3 loop spans 12 amino acids. The CDR3 coding sequence is TGTGCCAGCACCACGGAGGGAGGCGAGCAGTACTTC. Protein: CASTTEGGEQYF.

This clonotype was detected ten times or more. V gene TRBV28 combines with J gene TRBJ1-5, with a tentative D call TRBD1 (5 bases). The CDR3 spans 14 residues. Trimming removed 1 base at V and 9 bases at J, with 13 bases between. Germline V gene data show CDR1 as MDHEN and CDR2 as SYDVKM. The CDR3 sequence is CASSLLSLQGPQHF. For the CDR3, the DNA is TGTGCCAGCAGTTTATTATCTCTCCAGGGGCCCCAGCATTTT.

The chain employs TRBV5-4 and TRBJ1-2; D is ambiguous. The CDR3 sequence is 17 residues long. Deletions cut 1 base from V and 2 bases from J, with 18 bases between. Germline assignment: CDR1 SGHNT and CDR2 YYREEE (reference sequence). The CDR3 spells CASSLKPREVANYGYTF. The DNA of the CDR3 is TGTGCCAGCAGCTTGAAACCCCGAGAGGTGGCCAACTATGGCTACACCTTC.

This chain uses TRBV30 with TRBJ2-3; D tentatively reads TRBD1 or TRBD2 (6 bases each). V was cut by 2 bases and J by 8 bases, with 23 bases left in between. This CDR3 is built from 16 residues. Germline CDR1 reads GTSNPN; CDR2 reads SVGIG (reference sequence). CDR3 amino acids: CAWSPPEGGTFSTQYF. The CDR3, as DNA: TGTGCCTGGAGTCCCCCCGAAGGGGGGACCTTTAGTACGCAGTATTTT. Full variable domain (missing parts from reference TRBV30 and TRBJ2-3): SQTIHQWPATLVQPVGSPLSLECTVEGTSNPNLYWYRQAAGRGLQLLFYSVGIGQISSEVPQNLSASRPQDRQFILSSKKLLLSDSGFYLCAWSPPEGGTFSTQYFGPGTRLTVL.

The chain combines TRBV9 with TRBJ1-3; the D is unclear. In germline, CDR1 is SGDLS, CDR2 YYNGEE. CDR3 length: 13 amino acids. V was pared by 1 base and J by 3 bases, with 5 bases between. The CDR3 nucleotides read TGTGCCAGCAGCGTAAGCGATGGAAACACCATATATTTT. Translation: CASSVSDGNTIYF.

This clonotype has a count of ten or more. The rearrangement links TRBV19 to TRBJ2-7; 10 nucleotides line up with TRBD2. Unmatched junction bases numbered 9, after V lost 3 bases and J lost 7 bases. The CDR3 covers 15 residues. Germline V gives CDR1 LNHDA, CDR2 SQIVND (reference sequence). The CDR3 region is CASSIFPAGGGEQYF. The DNA for the CDR3 is TGTGCCAGTAGTATCTTTCCAGCGGGAGGGGGGGAGCAGTACTTC.

At least ten counts were recorded for this clonotype. V usage is TRBV10-3 and J usage is TRBJ2-6, with D possibly TRBD2 on 5 matching bases. CDR1 and CDR2 (germline): ENHRY, SYGVKD. This CDR3 region has 15 residues. Trimming cost V 10 bases and J 1 base, with 14 bases left between them. The DNA of the CDR3 is TGTGCCACTAGAGCGGAGCCATCTGGGGCCAACGTCCTGACTTTC. It yields the protein CATRAEPSGANVLTF.

DNA of the CDR3: TGTGCCAGCAGTTACACCAGGGGGAACATTCAGTACTTC. Its translation: CASSYTRGNIQYF. The chain combines TRBV6-2 or TRBV6-3 with TRBJ2-4, with 7 bases that match TRBD1. Unmatched junction bases numbered 2, after V lost 2 bases and J lost 7 bases. The CDR3 is made up of 13 amino acids. CDR1 MNHEY and CDR2 SVGEGT come from the germline V gene.

This clonotype was detected many times. The chain combines TRBV13 with TRBJ2-7; D uncertain. In germline, CDR1 is PRHDT, CDR2 FYEKMQ (reference sequence). With 6 bases removed from V and 0 bases from J, the gap between germline ends came to 6 bases. This CDR3 has 12 residues. The CDR3 region is CASSFGSYEQYF. In nucleotides, the CDR3 is TGTGCCAGCAGTTTCGGCTCCTACGAGCAGTACTTC.

J is TRBJ2-3 and V is TRBV25-1, with 7 bases identical to TRBD2. This CDR3 is 15 amino acids long. Trimming took 8 bases from V and 1 from J; bases not matched to a gene: 9. The V gene's germline CDR1 is MGHDK and CDR2 SYGVNS. In nucleotides, the CDR3 is TGTGCCAGCCTGGATGGTGCGGGGGGCACAGATACGCAGTATTTT. It is translated as CASLDGAGGTDTQYF.

This clonotype was detected ten times or more. The gene calls are TRBV7-8 and TRBJ2-5, with unresolved D. Germline assignment: CDR1 SGHVS and CDR2 FQNEAQ. V lost 5 bases to trimming and J lost 2 bases, with 12 bases between them. CDR3 length equals 14 residues. The CDR3 protein is CASSTAGYQETQYF. As DNA, the CDR3 is TGTGCCAGCAGCACAGCCGGGTATCAAGAGACCCAGTACTTC. The full variable domain, with the rest looked up from reference TRBV7-8 and TRBJ2-5, is GAGVSQSPRYKVAKRGQDVALRCDPISGHVSLFWYQQALGQGPEFLTYFQNEAQLDKSGLPSDRFFAERPEGSVSTLKIQRTQQEDSAVYLCASSTAGYQETQYFGPGTRLLVL.

The table lists this clonotype with many counts. This chain joins TRBV2 and TRBJ2-7; 8 nucleotides line up with TRBD1. V dropped 6 bases and J dropped 6; count of bases not matched to a gene: 7. The germline V gene has CDR1 SNHLY and CDR2 FYNNEI. CDR3 length equals 13 residues. The CDR3 spells CASRGQAAGEQYF. The CDR3 DNA is TGTGCCAGCAGGGGACAGGCAGCGGGCGAGCAGTACTTC.

Only a few counts were recorded for this clonotype. V gene TRBV11-2 combines with J gene TRBJ2-7, with 7 bases aligning to TRBD1. The CDR3 is made up of 15 amino acids. V lost 1 base to trimming and J lost 6 bases; unmatched junction nucleotides: 9. In germline, CDR1 is SGHAT, CDR2 FQNNGV. DNA of the CDR3: TGTGCCAGCAGCTTAGCTTTGACAGGGATGGGCGAGCAGTACGTC. This sequence encodes CASSLALTGMGEQYV.

J is TRBJ2-7 and V is TRBV16; 8 bases match TRBD1. The junction had 6 bases not matched to a gene; V was cut back by 3 bases and J by 5 bases. CDR3 length: 14 residues. CDR1 is KGHSY and CDR2 is FQNENV in the germline V gene. This CDR3 reads CASSQFQGAHEQYF. The CDR3 DNA follows: TGTGCCAGCAGCCAGTTCCAGGGGGCCCACGAGCAGTACTTC.